One and the same sample provided the 26 T cell receptor beta chains below, sequenced in a study of T-cell reconstitution after alpha-beta-depleted transplantation in children. Unique molecular identifiers were incorporated during preparation of the TCRbeta library. TCRdb processed the PCR reads anew with MiXCR; each CDR3 protein has one entry. The table includes about 130,000 distinct CDR3 sequences, roughly 10% detected once. The input for sequencing was PBMCs, mostly from graft donor cells, taken 180 days after TCRalphabeta/CD19-depleted stem cell transplant. Every receptor here comes from a girl less than two years old who had a stem cell transplant for combined immunodeficiency, so the T cells may come from the graft donor.

This clonotype was counted only a few times. The V gene is TRBV4-3, the J gene TRBJ2-1, with D unresolved. V lost 4 bases, J lost 8 bases, and 15 bases lay in between. The length of the CDR3 is 14 residues. The germline V gene has CDR1 LGHNA and CDR2 YSLEER. The CDR3 spells CASSPALSADEQFF. In DNA, the CDR3 is TGCGCCAGCAGCCCCGCGCTAAGCGCCGATGAGCAGTTCTTC.

This clonotype appeared a few times. V and J are TRBV9 and TRBJ2-1; TRBD2 agrees at 8 bases. V gave up 0 bases and J gave up 9 bases; unmatched junction bases: 11. Germline V lookup: CDR1 SGDLS, CDR2 YYNGEE. The CDR3 runs to 16 residues. The CDR3 bases are TGTGCCAGCAGCGTAGCTGCGGGGGGTCCGATGAGTGAGCAGTTCTTC. Translated, it gives CASSVAAGGPMSEQFF. Full variable domain (rest looked up from reference TRBV9 and TRBJ2-1): DSGVTQTPKHLITATGQRVTLRCSPRSGDLSVYWYQQSLDQGLQFLIQYYNGEERAKGNILERFSAQQFPDLHSELNLSSLELGDSALYFCASSVAAGGPMSEQFFGPGTRLTVL.

This clonotype was observed at least ten times. The rearrangement uses TRBV7-2 and TRBJ2-7; no reliable D call. Germline loops: CDR1 SGHTA, CDR2 FQGNSA. Trimming stripped 2 bases from V and 1 base from J, with 0 bases between. This CDR3 has 11 residues. CDR3 amino acids: CASSLSYEQYF. The CDR3 DNA follows: TGTGCCAGCAGCTTATCCTACGAGCAGTACTTC. Full variable domain (remainder filled in from reference TRBV7-2 and TRBJ2-7): GAGVSQSPSNKVTEKGKDVELRCDPISGHTALYWYRQSLGQGLEFLIYFQGNSAPDKSGLPSDRFSAERTGGSVSTLTIQRTQQEDSAVYLCASSLSYEQYFGPGTRLTVT.

In this sample, this clonotype turned up many times. The rearrangement uses TRBV20-1 and TRBJ2-2, with 8 bases matching TRBD2. The CDR3 is 15 residues long. Germline V CDR1 and CDR2: DFQATT, SNEGSKA (reference sequence). With 6 bases clipped from V and 4 bases from J, the junction kept 10 bases outside the gene matches. The chain's CDR3 is CSAKDLAGGTGELFF. The CDR3, as DNA: TGCAGTGCCAAAGACCTAGCGGGTGGCACCGGGGAGCTGTTTTTT.

The rearrangement links TRBV11-2 to TRBJ2-3; 7 bases are a match to TRBD1. The germline gives CDR1 SGHAT, CDR2 FQNNGV. Losses at the gene ends were 5 bases for V and 0 bases for J; bases not matched to a gene: 8. This CDR3 spans 16 amino acids. CDR3 region: CASSRDRAPSTDTQYF. The CDR3 DNA is TGTGCCAGCAGCCGGGACAGAGCCCCTAGCACAGATACGCAGTATTTT. The variable domain in full, completed from reference TRBV11-2 and TRBJ2-3, reads EAGVAQSPRYKIIEKRQSVAFWCNPISGHATLYWYQQILGQGPKLLIQFQNNGVVDDSQLPKDRFSAERLKGVDSTLKIQPAKLEDSAVYLCASSRDRAPSTDTQYFGPGTRLTVL.

This clonotype appeared many times. The genes are TRBV4-1 and TRBJ1-2, with 10 positions matching TRBD1. The CDR3 consists of 14 residues. CDR1 and CDR2 (germline): MGHRA, YSYEKL. The ends lost 3 bases at V and 8 bases at J; junction bases unmatched: 6. Here the CDR3 DNA reads TGCGCCAGCAGCCATCTCGGACAGGGGGGCGGCTACACCTTC. It translates to CASSHLGQGGGYTF.

In this sample, this clonotype turned up a few times. One junction end disagrees with the germline gene, perhaps due to a read error. The chain carries TRBV12-3 or TRBV12-4 and TRBJ2-5; 9 bases fit TRBD1. The CDR3 runs to 15 residues. This CDR3 is CASSLTDRGVLPHYF. CDR3 nucleotides: TGTGCCAGCAGTTTAACAGACAGGGGGGTACTGCCCCATTACTTC.

This clonotype was found a few times. CDR3 nucleotides: TGCAGTGCTAGAGTTATAGGACTAGCGCACACCGGGGAGCTGTTTTTT. It specifies CSARVIGLAHTGELFF. The V call is TRBV20-1, the J call TRBJ2-2, with 9 bases identical to TRBD2. CDR3 size: 16 residues. Germline trimming cut 1 base from V and 3 bases from J; bases unmatched to any gene: 6. CDR1 is DFQATT and CDR2 is SNEGSKA in the germline V gene (reference sequence).

This clonotype was observed a few times. V is TRBV5-8 and J is TRBJ2-3; 7 bases map to TRBD1. The junction had 14 bases not matched to a gene; V was cut back by 5 bases and J by 2 bases. Germline V lookup: CDR1 SGHTS, CDR2 YDEGEE. The CDR3 consists of 17 residues. The CDR3 sequence is CASRRTGDLLSTDTQYF. In DNA form, the CDR3 reads TGTGCCAGCAGGCGTACAGGGGACCTCCTCTCCACAGATACGCAGTATTTT.

The CDR3 nucleotides are TGTGCCAGCAGCGTTTTCGGACTAGCCCGAATTTCTTCAGATACGCAGTATTTT. Amino acid sequence: CASSVFGLARISSDTQYF. The gene calls are TRBV2 and TRBJ2-3; TRBD2 matches at 8 bases. The germline V gene has CDR1 SNHLY and CDR2 FYNNEI. Trimming cost V 6 bases and J 4 bases; bases outside gene matches: 18. The CDR3 has 18 amino acids.

This clonotype was seen a handful of times. The junction and the germline gene differ at one end; a read error may be behind it. The V and J genes are TRBV12-3 or TRBV12-4 and TRBJ2-3; 7 bases match TRBD1. The CDR3 sequence is 18 residues long. Here the CDR3 reads CTSSLGKGQLRSTDTQYF. DNA of the CDR3: TGTACCAGCAGTTTAGGAAAGGGACAGCTTAGGAGCACAGATACGCAGTATTTT.

The chain is built from TRBV6-2 or TRBV6-3 and TRBJ2-7; D is possibly TRBD2 (6 bases). In germline, CDR1 is MNHEY, CDR2 SVGEGT. V dropped 3 bases and J dropped 2 bases, with 29 bases sitting between them. CDR3 length: 20 residues. CDR3 in DNA: TGTGCCAGCAGTTATTCCATATCCCTTAAGGCGATTGCGGGGCCCTACGAGCAGTACTTC. Translating it yields CASSYSISLKAIAGPYEQYF.

This clonotype has a count of ten or more. The rearrangement uses TRBV10-3 and TRBJ2-3, with no clear D. The CDR3 is made up of 16 amino acids. V was trimmed by 7 bases and J by 3 bases, leaving 20 bases between them. Per germline, CDR1 ENHRY and CDR2 SYGVKD. The CDR3 loop is CAIKDGPQGWTDTQYF. The CDR3, as DNA: TGTGCCATCAAGGACGGGCCTCAAGGTTGGACAGATACGCAGTATTTT.

The chain is built from TRBV20-1 and TRBJ2-7, with 7 bases identical to TRBD2. The length of the CDR3 is 14 residues. Germline CDR1 DFQATT, CDR2 SNEGSKA (reference sequence). Trimming at V came to 6 bases and at J to 5 bases, leaving 13 bases not matched to a gene. This CDR3 is CSALPAGLGHEQYF. In DNA form, the CDR3 reads TGCAGTGCACTACCAGCGGGATTGGGCCACGAGCAGTACTTC.

Only a few counts were recorded for this clonotype. The chain employs TRBV27 and TRBJ2-6; the D is unclear. The CDR3 runs to 16 residues. V was trimmed by 3 bases and J by 4 bases, leaving 13 bases between them. The V gene's germline CDR1 is MNHEY and CDR2 SMNVEV (reference sequence). The CDR3 region is CASSFGWARGANVLTF. CDR3 bases: TGTGCCAGCAGTTTTGGGTGGGCGCGGGGGGCCAACGTCCTGACTTTC.

The chain couples TRBV20-1 to TRBJ2-1, with TRBD2 matching over 8 bases. After removal of 7 bases from V and 3 bases from J, the junction contained 5 bases not matched to a gene. The CDR3 runs 13 residues. Per germline, CDR1 DFQATT and CDR2 SNEGSKA (reference sequence). The CDR3 nucleotides are TGCAGTGGTTTTAGCGGGATCTACAATGAGCAGTTCTTC. Translated, it gives CSGFSGIYNEQFF.

This clonotype was seen a handful of times. The chain is built from TRBV20-1 and TRBJ2-3; no definite D call. The germline gives CDR1 DFQATT, CDR2 SNEGSKA (reference sequence). Trimming left V 3 bases short and J 0 bases short, with 25 bases between. This CDR3 has 19 residues. CDR3 region: CSASPLVEHPTTSTDTQYF. CDR3 nucleotides: TGCAGTGCTAGTCCGTTGGTGGAACATCCAACCACTAGCACAGATACGCAGTATTTT.

This clonotype showed up many times. The chain links TRBV7-3 to TRBJ1-2; a weak D match, TRBD1 (5 bases). Between the trimmed V and J ends, which lost 6 bases and 0 bases, there was a span of 8 bases. Germline V lookup: CDR1 SGHTA, CDR2 FQGTGA. The CDR3 is 13 residues long. The CDR3 coding sequence is TGTGCCAGCAGTGGGGGTGCTAACTATGGCTACACCTTC. Its protein is CASSGGANYGYTF.

This rearrangement joins TRBV9 to TRBJ2-1; the D gene is possibly TRBD1 (6 bases). The CDR3 consists of 15 residues. Looked up from germline, CDR1 is SGDLS and CDR2 is YYNGEE. The V end was cut by 0 bases, the J end by 4 bases, with 11 bases between. CDR3 residues: CASSVGGLKYNEQFF. CDR3 in DNA: TGTGCCAGCAGCGTAGGGGGGCTCAAGTACAATGAGCAGTTCTTC.

The sample holds a few counts of this clonotype. The V and J genes are TRBV7-6 and TRBJ2-7; D ambiguous. Germline assignment: CDR1 SGHVS and CDR2 FNYEAQ. Trimming took off 0 bases at V and 0 bases at J, with 6 bases between the two ends. The CDR3 runs 14 residues. CDR3 region: CASSLAAGSYEQYF. The CDR3 DNA reads as TGTGCCAGCAGCTTAGCGGCAGGCTCCTACGAGCAGTACTTC.

This clonotype was found a few times. This rearrangement joins TRBV7-2 to TRBJ2-7, with 8 bases aligning to TRBD2. This CDR3 contains 18 residues. The V gene end was trimmed by 6 bases and the J gene end by 4 bases; junction bases not matched to a gene: 20. From germline, CDR1 is SGHTA and CDR2 FQGNSA. The CDR3 DNA follows: TGTGCCAGCAGTTATAGCGGGAAATCCTCCCTTAAGGGATACGAGCAGTACTTC. Protein: CASSYSGKSSLKGYEQYF.

This clonotype has a handful of counts. The gene calls are TRBV10-3 and TRBJ2-5, with a tentative D call TRBD1 (5 bases). This CDR3 contains 15 residues. The V end lost 0 bases, the J end lost 3 bases, and 11 bases lay between the germline ends. Germline V gives CDR1 ENHRY, CDR2 SYGVKD. The CDR3 DNA reads TGTGCCATCAGTGAGTCGGTGGGCAGGGAAGAGACCCAGTACTTC. Encoded protein: CAISESVGREETQYF.

This clonotype was observed a handful of times. This chain joins TRBV29-1 and TRBJ2-5, with TRBD2 matching 12 bases. The germline CDR1 and CDR2 sequences are SQVTM and ANQGSEA. This CDR3 is 14 amino acids long. Germline trimming cut 4 bases from V and 4 bases from J; bases unmatched to any gene: 4. The CDR3 bases are TGCAGCGTTGCCATGGGACTAGCGGGAGAGACCCAGTACTTC. This codes for CSVAMGLAGETQYF.

The J gene is TRBJ2-1, the V gene TRBV12-3 or TRBV12-4, with D possibly TRBD1 on 6 matching bases. There are 17 residues in the CDR3. Trimming cost V 6 bases and J 0 bases, with 18 bases left between them. The CDR3 DNA sequence: TGTGCCAGCAGCCCCGGTGGGGGCCGACCCTCCTACAATGAGCAGTTCTTC. Its protein product is CASSPGGGRPSYNEQFF.

This clonotype was observed at least ten times. The chain recombines TRBV20-1 with TRBJ2-4, with 12 bases matching TRBD2. The CDR3 sequence is 17 residues long. Per germline, CDR1 DFQATT and CDR2 SNEGSKA (reference sequence). With V trimmed by 6 bases and J by 0 bases, 9 bases remained unmatched. CDR3 amino acids: CSAELAGGALAKNIQYF. As DNA, the CDR3 is TGCAGTGCAGAACTAGCGGGGGGCGCATTAGCCAAAAACATTCAGTACTTC.

The V gene is TRBV5-6, the J gene TRBJ2-7, with 12 positions matching TRBD2. J lost 0 bases, V lost 6 bases, and 1 base had no gene match. CDR3 length equals 14 residues. Per germline, CDR1 SGHDT and CDR2 YYEEEE. In nucleotides, the CDR3 is TGTGCCAGCATGACTAGCGGGAGCTCCTACGAGCAGTACTTC. This codes for CASMTSGSSYEQYF. Drawing the rest from reference TRBV5-6 and TRBJ2-7, the complete variable domain is DAGVTQSPTHLIKTRGQQVTLRCSPKSGHDTVSWYQQALGQGPQFIFQYYEEEERQRGNFPDRFSGHQFPNYSSELNVNALLLGDSALYLCASMTSGSSYEQYFGPGTRLTVT.